This T cell receptor (beta chain) derives from a study of cytomegalovirus exposure and HLA in healthy donors. Study-level results: TCR beta sequences reportedly predicted most subjects' HLA-A and HLA-B alleles accurately.

J gave up 6 bases and V 3 bases, and 2 bases lay outside the gene matches. The CDR3 totals 14 residues. Germline V gives CDR1 KGHSH, CDR2 LQKENI. The PCR employed 60 Vbeta primers together with 13 Jbeta primers. The repertoire was sequenced with immunoSEQ multiplex PCR; TCRdb's copy has only in-frame clones and lacks some. This sample has under 200,000 clones, with around 80% found just once. A remark on this clone: The antigen remains undetermined.

This chain links TRBV18 with TRBJ2-2, with 9 bases matching TRBD1. The source of this sequence is a male donor in good health and CMV-seronegative. What was sequenced was PBMCs. In DNA, the CDR3 is TGTGCCAGCTCACCGGGACAGGGATCCGGGGAGCTGTTTTTT. Its translation: CASSPGQGSGELFF.